This T cell receptor beta chain was documented in a study of blood T cells in healthy people across ages. Findings of the study overall: Estimated diversity across one million T cells was deemed an underestimate. The percentage of naive T cells correlated strongly with TCR beta diversity.

Donors gave around 10 milliliters of peripheral blood apiece. Trimming pared 0 bases from V and 4 bases from J, leaving 12 bases between. Germline CDR1 reads SQVTM; CDR2 reads ANQGSEA. This CDR3 is built from 14 residues. A second PCR, run for about 6 to 12 cycles, used a sample-barcoded 5' primer plus a J-beta primer mix. One entry per CDR3 protein, called by TCRdb with MiXCR from the 5' RACE reads. This sample has about 1,000,000 distinct CDR3 sequences, with 40% to 45% found just once. About this clonotype: Antigen: not known.

The receptor comes from a woman in her sixties in good health. The chain combines TRBV29-1 with TRBJ1-2; TRBD1 is a possible D gene (5 bases). The sample was blood. The CDR3 coding sequence is TGCAGCGTTGAAGATTTCCCAGGGAGCTATGGCTACACCTTC. Translating gives CSVEDFPGSYGYTF.